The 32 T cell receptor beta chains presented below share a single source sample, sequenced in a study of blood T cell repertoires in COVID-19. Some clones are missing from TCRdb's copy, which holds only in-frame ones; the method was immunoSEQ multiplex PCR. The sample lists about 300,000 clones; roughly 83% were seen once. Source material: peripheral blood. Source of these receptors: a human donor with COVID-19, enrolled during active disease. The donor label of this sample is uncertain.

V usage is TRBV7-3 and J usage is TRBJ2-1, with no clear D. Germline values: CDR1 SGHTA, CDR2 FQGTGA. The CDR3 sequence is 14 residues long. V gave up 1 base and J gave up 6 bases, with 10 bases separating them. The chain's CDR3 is CASSLNPRVNEQFF. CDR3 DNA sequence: TGTGCCAGCAGCTTAAACCCTAGAGTCAATGAGCAGTTCTTC.

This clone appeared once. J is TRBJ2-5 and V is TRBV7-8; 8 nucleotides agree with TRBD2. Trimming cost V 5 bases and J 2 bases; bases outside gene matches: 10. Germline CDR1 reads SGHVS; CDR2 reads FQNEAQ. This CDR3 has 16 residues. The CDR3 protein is CASSVVTGLGQETQYF. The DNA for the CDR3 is TGTGCCAGCAGCGTAGTTACGGGACTAGGTCAAGAGACCCAGTACTTC.

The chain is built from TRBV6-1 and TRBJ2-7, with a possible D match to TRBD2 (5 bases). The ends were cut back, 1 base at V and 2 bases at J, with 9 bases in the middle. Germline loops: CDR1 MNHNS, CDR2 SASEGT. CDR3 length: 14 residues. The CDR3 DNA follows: TGTGCCAGCAGTGAAGGGTACGGGGCCTACGAGCAGTACTTC. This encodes CASSEGYGAYEQYF.

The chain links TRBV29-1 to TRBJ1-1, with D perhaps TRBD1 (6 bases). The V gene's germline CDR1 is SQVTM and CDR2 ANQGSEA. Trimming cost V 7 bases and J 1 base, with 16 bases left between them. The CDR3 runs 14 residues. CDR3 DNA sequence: TGCAGCGCCGAGCCAAAACAGGGGAACACTGAAGCTTTCTTT. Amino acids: CSAEPKQGNTEAFF.

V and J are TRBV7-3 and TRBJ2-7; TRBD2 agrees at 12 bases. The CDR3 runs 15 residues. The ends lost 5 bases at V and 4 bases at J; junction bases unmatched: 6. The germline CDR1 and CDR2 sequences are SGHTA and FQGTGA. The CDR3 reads CASSQTSGSQYEQYF. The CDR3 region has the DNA TGTGCCAGCAGCCAGACTAGCGGGAGTCAGTACGAGCAGTACTTC.

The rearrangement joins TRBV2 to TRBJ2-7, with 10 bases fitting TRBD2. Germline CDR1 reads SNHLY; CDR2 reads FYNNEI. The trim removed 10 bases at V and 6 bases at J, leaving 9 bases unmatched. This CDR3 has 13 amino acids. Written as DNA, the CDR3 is TGTGCCACCTCTAGCGGGAGCACGCGCGAGCAGTACTTC. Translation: CATSSGSTREQYF.

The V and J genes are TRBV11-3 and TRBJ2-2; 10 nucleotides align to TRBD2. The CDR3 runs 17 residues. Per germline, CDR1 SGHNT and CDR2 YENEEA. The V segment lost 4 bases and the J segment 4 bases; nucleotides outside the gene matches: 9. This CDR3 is CASSSTRTSGPTGELFF. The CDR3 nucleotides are TGTGCCAGCAGCTCAACTAGGACTAGCGGACCCACCGGGGAGCTGTTTTTT.

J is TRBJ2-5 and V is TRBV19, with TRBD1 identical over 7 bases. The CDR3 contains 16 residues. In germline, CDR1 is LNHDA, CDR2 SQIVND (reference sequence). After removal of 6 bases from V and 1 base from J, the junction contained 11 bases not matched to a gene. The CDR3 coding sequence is TGTGCCAGTAGCCGATGGACAGGAGCTGCCCAAGAGACCCAGTACTTC. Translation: CASSRWTGAAQETQYF.

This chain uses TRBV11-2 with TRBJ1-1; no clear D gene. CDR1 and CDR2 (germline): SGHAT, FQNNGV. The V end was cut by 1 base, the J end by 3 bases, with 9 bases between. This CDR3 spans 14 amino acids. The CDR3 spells CASSLAGTDTEAFF. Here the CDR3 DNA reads TGTGCCAGCAGCTTAGCGGGAACGGACACTGAAGCTTTCTTT.

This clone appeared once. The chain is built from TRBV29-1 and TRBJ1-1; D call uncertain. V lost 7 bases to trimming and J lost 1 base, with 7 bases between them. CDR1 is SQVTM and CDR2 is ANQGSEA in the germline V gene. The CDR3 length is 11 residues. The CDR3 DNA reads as TGCAGCGCCAAATCGAACACTGAAGCTTTCTTT. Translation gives CSAKSNTEAFF.

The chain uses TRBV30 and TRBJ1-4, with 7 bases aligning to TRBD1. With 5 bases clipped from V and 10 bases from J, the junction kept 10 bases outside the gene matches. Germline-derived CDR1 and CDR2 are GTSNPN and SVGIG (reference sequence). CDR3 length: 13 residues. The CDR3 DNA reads TGTGCCTGGTCGGACCCCCAGGGGGTAAAACTGTTTTTT. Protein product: CAWSDPQGVKLFF. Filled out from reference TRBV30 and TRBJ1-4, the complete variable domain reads SQTIHQWPATLVQPVGSPLSLECTVEGTSNPNLYWYRQAAGRGLQLLFYSVGIGQISSEVPQNLSASRPQDRQFILSSKKLLLSDSGFYLCAWSDPQGVKLFFGSGTQLSVL.

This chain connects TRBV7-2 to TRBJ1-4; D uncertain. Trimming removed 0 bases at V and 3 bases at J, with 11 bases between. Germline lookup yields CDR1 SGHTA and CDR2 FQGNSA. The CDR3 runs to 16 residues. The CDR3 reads CASSLAPVGANEKLFF. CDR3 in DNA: TGTGCCAGCAGCTTAGCCCCGGTGGGAGCTAATGAAAAACTGTTTTTT.

The CDR3 loop reads CASSPAGGASYEQYF. The CDR3 DNA follows: TGTGCCAGCAGCCCTGCTGGGGGCGCCTCCTACGAGCAGTACTTC. This rearrangement joins TRBV7-8 to TRBJ2-7, with a tentative D call TRBD1 (6 bases). Trimming took 5 bases from V and 0 from J, leaving 14 bases between them. The CDR3 consists of 15 residues. CDR1 is SGHVS and CDR2 is FQNEAQ in the germline V gene.

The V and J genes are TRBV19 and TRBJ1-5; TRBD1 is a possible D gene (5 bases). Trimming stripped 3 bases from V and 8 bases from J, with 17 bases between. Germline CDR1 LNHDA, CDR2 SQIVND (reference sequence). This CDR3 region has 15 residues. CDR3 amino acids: CASSISSQGVEPQHF. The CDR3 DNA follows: TGTGCCAGTAGTATCTCTTCCCAGGGTGTAGAGCCCCAGCATTTT.

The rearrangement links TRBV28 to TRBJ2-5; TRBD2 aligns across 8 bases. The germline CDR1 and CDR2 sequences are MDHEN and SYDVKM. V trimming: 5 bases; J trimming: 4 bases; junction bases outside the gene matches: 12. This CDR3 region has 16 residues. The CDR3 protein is CASSGAGTRRPETQYF. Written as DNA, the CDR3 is TGTGCCAGCAGTGGCGCAGGGACTAGGAGACCAGAGACCCAGTACTTC.

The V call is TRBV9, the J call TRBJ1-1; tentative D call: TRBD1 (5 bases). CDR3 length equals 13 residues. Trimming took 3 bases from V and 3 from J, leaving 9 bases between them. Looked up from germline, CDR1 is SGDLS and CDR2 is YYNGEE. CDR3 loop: CASSGGVDTEAFF. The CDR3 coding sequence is TGTGCCAGCAGCGGGGGGGTGGACACTGAAGCTTTCTTT. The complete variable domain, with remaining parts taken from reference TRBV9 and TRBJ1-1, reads DSGVTQTPKHLITATGQRVTLRCSPRSGDLSVYWYQQSLDQGLQFLIQYYNGEERAKGNILERFSAQQFPDLHSELNLSSLELGDSALYFCASSGGVDTEAFFGQGTRLTVV.

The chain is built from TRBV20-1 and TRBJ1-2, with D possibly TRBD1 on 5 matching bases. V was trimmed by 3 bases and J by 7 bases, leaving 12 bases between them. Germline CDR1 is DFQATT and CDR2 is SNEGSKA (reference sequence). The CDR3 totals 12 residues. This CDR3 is CSASEGAGGYTF. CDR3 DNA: TGCAGTGCTAGTGAAGGGGCAGGTGGCTACACCTTC.

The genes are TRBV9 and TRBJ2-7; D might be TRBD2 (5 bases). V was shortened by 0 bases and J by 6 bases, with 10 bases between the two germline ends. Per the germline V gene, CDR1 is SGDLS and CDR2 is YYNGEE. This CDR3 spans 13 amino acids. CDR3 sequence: CASSVDSVGEQYF. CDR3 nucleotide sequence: TGTGCCAGCAGCGTAGATAGCGTGGGCGAGCAGTACTTC.

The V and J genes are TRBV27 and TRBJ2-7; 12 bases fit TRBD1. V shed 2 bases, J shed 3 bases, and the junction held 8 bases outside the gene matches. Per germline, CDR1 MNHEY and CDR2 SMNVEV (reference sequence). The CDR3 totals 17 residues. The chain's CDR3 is CASSLPGDRGPLYEQYF. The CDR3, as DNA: TGTGCCAGCAGTTTACCAGGGGACAGGGGGCCTCTCTACGAGCAGTACTTC.

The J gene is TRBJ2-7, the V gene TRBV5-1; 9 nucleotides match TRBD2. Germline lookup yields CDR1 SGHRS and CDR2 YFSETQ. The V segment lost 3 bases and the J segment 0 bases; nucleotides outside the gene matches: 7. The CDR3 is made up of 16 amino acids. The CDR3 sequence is CASSSGPSGNSYEQYF. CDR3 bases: TGCGCCAGCAGCTCCGGCCCTAGCGGGAACTCCTACGAGCAGTACTTC.

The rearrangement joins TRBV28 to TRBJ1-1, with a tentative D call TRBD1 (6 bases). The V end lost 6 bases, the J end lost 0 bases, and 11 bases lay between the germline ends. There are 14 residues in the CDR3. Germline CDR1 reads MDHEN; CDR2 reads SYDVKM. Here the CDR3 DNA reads TGTGCCAGCAGCTTACAGGGCGTGAACACTGAAGCTTTCTTT. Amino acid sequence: CASSLQGVNTEAFF.

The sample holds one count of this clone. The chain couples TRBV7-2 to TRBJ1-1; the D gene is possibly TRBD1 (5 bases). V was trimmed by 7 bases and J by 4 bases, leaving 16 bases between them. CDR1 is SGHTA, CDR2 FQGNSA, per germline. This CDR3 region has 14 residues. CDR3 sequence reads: CASTLVTGGTEAFF. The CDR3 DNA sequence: TGTGCCAGCACCCTAGTCACGGGGGGCACTGAAGCTTTCTTT.

The CDR3 region has the DNA TGTGCCAGCCGCGTCACAGGGGGGCTTAATCAGCCCCAGCATTTT. Translated, it gives CASRVTGGLNQPQHF. The V call is TRBV6-5, the J call TRBJ1-5, with 8 bases aligning to TRBD1. V lost 8 bases to trimming and J lost 4 bases; unmatched junction nucleotides: 10. This CDR3 contains 15 residues. The germline V gene encodes CDR1 MNHEY and CDR2 SVGAGI.

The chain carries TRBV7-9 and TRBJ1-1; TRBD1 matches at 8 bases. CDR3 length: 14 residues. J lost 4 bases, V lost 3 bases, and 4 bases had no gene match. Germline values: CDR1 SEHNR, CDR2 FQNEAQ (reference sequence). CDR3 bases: TGTGCCAGCAGCTTGAGACAGGGGCCCACTGAAGCTTTCTTT. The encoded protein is CASSLRQGPTEAFF.

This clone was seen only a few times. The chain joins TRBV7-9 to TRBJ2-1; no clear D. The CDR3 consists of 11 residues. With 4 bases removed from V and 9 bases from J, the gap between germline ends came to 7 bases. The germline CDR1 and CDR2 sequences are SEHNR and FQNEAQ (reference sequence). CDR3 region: CASSSLVEQFF. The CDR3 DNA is TGTGCCAGCAGCTCTTTAGTTGAGCAGTTCTTC.

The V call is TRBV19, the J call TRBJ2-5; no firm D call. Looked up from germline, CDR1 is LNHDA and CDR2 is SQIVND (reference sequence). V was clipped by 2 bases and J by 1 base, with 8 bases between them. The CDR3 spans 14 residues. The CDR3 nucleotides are TGTGCCAGTAGTATATCTCTCTTCCAAGAGACCCAGTACTTC. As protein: CASSISLFQETQYF.

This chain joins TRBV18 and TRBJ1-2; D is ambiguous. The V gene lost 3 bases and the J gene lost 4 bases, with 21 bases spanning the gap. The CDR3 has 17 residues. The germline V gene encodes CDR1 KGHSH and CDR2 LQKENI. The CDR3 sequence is CASSPGSLHGSLYGYTF. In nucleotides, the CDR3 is TGTGCCAGCTCACCGGGCAGCCTTCATGGATCCCTCTATGGCTACACCTTC.

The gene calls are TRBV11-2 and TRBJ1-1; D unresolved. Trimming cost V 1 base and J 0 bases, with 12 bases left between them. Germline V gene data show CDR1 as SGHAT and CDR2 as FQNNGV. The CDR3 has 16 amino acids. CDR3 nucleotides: TGTGCCAGCAGCTTAGTCGGTTTGCATGTGAACACTGAAGCTTTCTTT. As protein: CASSLVGLHVNTEAFF.

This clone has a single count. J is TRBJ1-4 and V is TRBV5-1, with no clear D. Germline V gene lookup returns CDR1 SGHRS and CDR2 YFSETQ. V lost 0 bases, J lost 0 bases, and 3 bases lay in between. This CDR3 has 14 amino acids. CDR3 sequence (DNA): TGCGCCAGCAGCTTGGCCTCAACTAATGAAAAACTGTTTTTT. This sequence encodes CASSLASTNEKLFF.

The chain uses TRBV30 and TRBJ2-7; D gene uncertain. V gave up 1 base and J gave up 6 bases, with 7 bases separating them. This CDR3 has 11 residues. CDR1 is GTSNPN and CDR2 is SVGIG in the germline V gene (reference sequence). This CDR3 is CAWSAGGEQYF. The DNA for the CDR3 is TGTGCCTGGAGTGCCGGTGGCGAGCAGTACTTC.

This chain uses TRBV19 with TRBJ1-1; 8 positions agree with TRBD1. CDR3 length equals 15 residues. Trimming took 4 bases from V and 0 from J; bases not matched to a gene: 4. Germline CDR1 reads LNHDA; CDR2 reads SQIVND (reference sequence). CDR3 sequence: CASSNQGAVNTEAFF. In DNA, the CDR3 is TGTGCCAGTAGTAATCAGGGGGCGGTGAACACTGAAGCTTTCTTT.

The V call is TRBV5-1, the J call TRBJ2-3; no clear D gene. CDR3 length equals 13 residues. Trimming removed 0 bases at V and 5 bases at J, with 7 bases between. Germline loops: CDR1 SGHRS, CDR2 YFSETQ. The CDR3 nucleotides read TGCGCCAGCAGCTTGGCATCTATAGATACGCAGTATTTT. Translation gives CASSLASIDTQYF.